The rows below give T cell receptor beta chains drawn from one sample of a study of chemoradiotherapy in HPV16-positive cancers. The repertoire was sequenced with immunoSEQ multiplex PCR; TCRdb's copy has only in-frame clones and lacks some. Of about 16,000 clones listed, approximately 89% are singletons. The starting material was blood, obtained from a patient who underwent chemoradiotherapy. These receptor sequences come from a human donor with HPV-associated anogenital cancer. The CDR3 runs from the conserved cysteine through the conserved F or W. Each record gives: CDR3 DNA, CDR3 protein, CDR3 length, D gene, V gene, J gene, clone size. D genes are given only for firm matches. Clone size appears in some rows only: once, few, many, or a class for an expanded clone.

TGTGCCAGCAGCTTGCCCTTGAACAGCTATGGCTACACCTTC	CASSLPLNSYGYTF	14	.	TRBV5-8	TRBJ1-2	.
TGTGCCAGCAGCCCTAGCGGGAGGGCCGGAGATACGCAGTATTTT	CASSPSGRAGDTQYF	15	TRBD2	TRBV7-9	TRBJ2-3	.
TGTTCACAGGGGGCCAGAAATGAGCAGTTCTTC	CSQGARNEQFF	11	TRBD1	TRBV30	TRBJ2-1	.
TGTGCCAGCAGCAAGGAAAGACTAGCGGGTACCTACGAGCAGTACTTC	CASSKERLAGTYEQYF	16	TRBD2	TRBV4-2	TRBJ2-7	once
TGTGCCAGCAGCCATTCGGCAGGGATAGGCGGGGAGCTGTTTTTT	CASSHSAGIGGELFF	15	.	TRBV14	TRBJ2-2	.
TGTGCCAGCGAAACAGGGGGCTGGAACACTGAAGCTTTCTTT	CASETGGWNTEAFF	14	TRBD1	TRBV7-9	TRBJ1-1	.
TGTGCCTGGAGTAGGTCACTAGGGTGGGGGGATACGCAGTATTTT	CAWSRSLGWGDTQYF	15	.	TRBV30	TRBJ2-3	few
TGTGCCAGCTCCCTAGGACAGGGCTACGAGCAGTACTTC	CASSLGQGYEQYF	13	TRBD1	TRBV18	TRBJ2-7	once
TGTGCCAGCAGTCCATCCAACAGGGTTGAAGCTTTCTTT	CASSPSNRVEAFF	13	.	TRBV28	TRBJ1-1	.
TGTGCCAGCAGCTTAGAGTCGGATTTCTCCTACGAGCAGTACTTC	CASSLESDFSYEQYF	15	.	TRBV7-9	TRBJ2-7	.
TGCGCCAGCAGCTTGAGCTGGGCCTACGAGCAGTACTTC	CASSLSWAYEQYF	13	.	TRBV5-1	TRBJ2-7	.
TGTGCCAGTAGTATAGACTATCGGCTCGGGGAGCAGTACTTC	CASSIDYRLGEQYF	14	.	TRBV19	TRBJ2-7	.
TGTGCCAGCTGTGACTCGCTCAATCAGCCCCAGCATTTT	CASCDSLNQPQHF	13	.	TRBV18	TRBJ1-5	.
TGTGCCATCGGTATGGGTACAGATACGCAGTATTTT	CAIGMGTDTQYF	12	.	TRBV28	TRBJ2-3	.
TGCGCCAGCAGTTTACAACAGTTTGGTGTCCTTGGTGAAGCTTTCTTT	CASSLQQFGVLGEAFF	16	.	TRBV27	TRBJ1-1	.
TGCAGTGCTATCGAGGGCTATGGCTACACCTTC	CSAIEGYGYTF	11	.	TRBV20-1	TRBJ1-2	.
TGTGCCAGCAGTTCCGGGACAGGGAATCAGCCCCAGCATTTT	CASSSGTGNQPQHF	14	TRBD1	TRBV6-5	TRBJ1-5	.
TGTGCCAGCAGTTTAGTCAGAGAAGCTTTCTTT	CASSLVREAFF	11	.	TRBV28	TRBJ1-1	few
TGTGCCAGCAGCGTAACCCCACAGGGGGCGGAATCACCCCTCCACTTT	CASSVTPQGAESPLHF	16	TRBD1	TRBV9	TRBJ1-6	.
TGTGCCAGCAGCCTGGGAGCGGGAGGGTCCTACGAGCAGTACTTC	CASSLGAGGSYEQYF	15	TRBD2	TRBV11-2	TRBJ2-7	.
TGTGCCAGCAGCATTAACAGGATGAACACTGAAGCTTTCTTT	CASSINRMNTEAFF	14	.	TRBV7-6	TRBJ1-1	.
TGTGCCAGCAGCTGGCGGACTAGCGGGAGTGGTGGAGAGACCCAGTACTTC	CASSWRTSGSGGETQYF	17	TRBD2	TRBV5-6	TRBJ2-5	.
TGCGCCAGCAGTGTTGGGGGAGATAGGAACATTCAGTACTTC	CASSVGGDRNIQYF	14	.	TRBV10-1	TRBJ2-4	.
TGTGCCAGCAGTCCCCCCGGGCGAGATTATGGCTACACCTTC	CASSPPGRDYGYTF	14	.	TRBV28	TRBJ1-2	few
TGTGCCAGCAGTGAGCTTCGGGGGGCAGGGAACACCGGGGAGCTGTTTTTT	CASSELRGAGNTGELFF	17	.	TRBV6-1	TRBJ2-2	.
TGCGCCAGCAGTGATGTAGCGCTTCCCTCCTACAATGAGCAGTTCTTC	CASSDVALPSYNEQFF	16	.	TRBV10-1	TRBJ2-1	.
TGCAGCGGGCTGGGACAGCCACAAGAGACCCAGTACTTC	CSGLGQPQETQYF	13	TRBD1	TRBV29-1	TRBJ2-5	.
TGCGCCAGCAGCTTGGGGGTTAGCGGGAGAGCCTACGAGCAGTACTTC	CASSLGVSGRAYEQYF	16	TRBD2	TRBV5-1	TRBJ2-7	.
TGTGCCAGCTCACCAGGAAACAGGCAAGAGACCCAGTACTTC	CASSPGNRQETQYF	14	.	TRBV18	TRBJ2-5	.
TGTGCCAGCAGCTTGATTGGGACTAGCGGGGGGGCCACAGATACGCAGTATTTT	CASSLIGTSGGATDTQYF	18	TRBD2	TRBV5-6	TRBJ2-3	.
TGTGCCAGCAGCTTGTATCCTGGGGGCCCCGGGGAGCTGTTTTTT	CASSLYPGGPGELFF	15	.	TRBV5-4	TRBJ2-2	once
TGTGCCAGCAGCTTGGACCCGGCGGGCACTGAAGCTTTCTTT	CASSLDPAGTEAFF	14	.	TRBV5-6	TRBJ1-1	.
TGTGCCAGCAGTGCTGCAGGGGGCACAGATACGCAGTATTTT	CASSAAGGTDTQYF	14	.	TRBV6-4	TRBJ2-3	.
TGTGCCAGCAGTTTTAAGCCCGCGGCTAGGGAGGGAAGCGAGCAGTACTTC	CASSFKPAAREGSEQYF	17	TRBD2	TRBV28	TRBJ2-7	.
TGTGCCAGCAAGGCTCAGGGGGGCCTCTATGGCTACACCTTC	CASKAQGGLYGYTF	14	TRBD1	TRBV2	TRBJ1-2	.
TGTGCCAGCAGTTACCGGACCGGTGAAGCTTTCTTT	CASSYRTGEAFF	12	.	TRBV6-5	TRBJ1-1	.
TGCAGCGTCTGGCCCCCAGCAGAGACCCAGTACTTC	CSVWPPAETQYF	12	.	TRBV29-1	TRBJ2-5	.
TGTGCCAGCAGCCCCAGCGGGGGGGCCCCCCCGTCCTACAATGAGCAGTTCTTC	CASSPSGGAPPSYNEQFF	18	TRBD2	TRBV9	TRBJ2-1	.
TGTGCCAGTAAGGAGGGGGCGGCTGGAAACACCATATATTTT	CASKEGAAGNTIYF	14	TRBD1	TRBV19	TRBJ1-3	.
TGTGCCAGCAACGTGAGGACAGAGAACACTGAAGCTTTCTTT	CASNVRTENTEAFF	14	.	TRBV28	TRBJ1-1	.
TGTGCCAGCAGTTTAGGGACAGTAAGCTCCTACGAGCAGTACTTC	CASSLGTVSSYEQYF	15	TRBD1	TRBV28	TRBJ2-7	.
TGTGCCTGGAGTCGACAGAGTGGCGGCTACACCTTC	CAWSRQSGGYTF	12	.	TRBV30	TRBJ1-2	.
TGCGCCAGCAGCCGTCCGGGACAGGTGAACTATGGCTACACCTTC	CASSRPGQVNYGYTF	15	TRBD1	TRBV4-1	TRBJ1-2	.
TGTGCCAGTAGTATAGTTCAGGGGCCTGAAGCTTTCTTT	CASSIVQGPEAFF	13	.	TRBV19	TRBJ1-1	.
TGTGCCAGCAGTTGCATCGTACGACAAAGTCGGGCCAACGTCCTGACTTTC	CASSCIVRQSRANVLTF	17	.	TRBV6-9	TRBJ2-6	.
TGTGCCAGCTCACTATCGGGGACCCACTACGAGCAGTACTTC	CASSLSGTHYEQYF	14	.	TRBV18	TRBJ2-7	.